The subject of this entry is one T cell receptor beta chain. This sample was taken from a study of cytomegalovirus exposure and HLA in healthy donors. For the study at large: One earlier analysis, a look at approximately 180 million T cells, found almost 120 million unique TCR beta sequences.

The PCR employed 60 Vbeta primers together with 13 Jbeta primers. The method was immunoSEQ multiplex PCR; TCRdb's version includes in-frame clones alone and lacks a portion of them. The sample has roughly 60,000 clones, and its top ten clones hold approximately 4%. V shed 4 bases, J shed 4 bases, and the junction held 11 bases outside the gene matches. The germline gives CDR1 SNHLY, CDR2 FYNNEI. The CDR3 is 16 residues long. The receptor was derived from a woman under 30 in good health and CMV-seronegative. The material sequenced was PBMCs. The chain uses TRBV2 and TRBJ1-2; TRBD1 matches 8 bases. The CDR3, as DNA: TGTGCCAGCAGTGTGTCAGGGGGCATCTTCGGCTATGGCTACACCTTC. It translates to CASSVSGGIFGYGYTF.